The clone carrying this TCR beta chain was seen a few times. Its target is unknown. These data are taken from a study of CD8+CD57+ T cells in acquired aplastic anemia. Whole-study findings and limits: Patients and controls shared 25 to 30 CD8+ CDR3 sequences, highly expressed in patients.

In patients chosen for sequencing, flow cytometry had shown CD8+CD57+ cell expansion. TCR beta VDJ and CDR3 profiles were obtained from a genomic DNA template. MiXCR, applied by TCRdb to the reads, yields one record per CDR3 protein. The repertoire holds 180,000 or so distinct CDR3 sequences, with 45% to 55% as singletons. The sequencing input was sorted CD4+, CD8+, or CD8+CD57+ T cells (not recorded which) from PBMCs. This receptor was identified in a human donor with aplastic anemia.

CDR3: CASSMLGQGAKNSPLHF. CDR3 DNA: TGTGCCAGTAGTATGTTGGGACAGGGGGCGAAAAATTCACCCCTCCACTTT. The V and J genes are TRBV19 and TRBJ1-6, with TRBD1 matching 12 bases. The CDR3 is 17 amino acids. The J segment lost 7 bases and the V segment lost 3 bases, leaving 7 bases of the junction unmatched. Germline CDR1 and CDR2: LNHDA and SQIVND (reference sequence). Based on the CDR3 plus reference TRBV19 and TRBJ1-6, the full variable domain is DGGITQSPKYLFRKEGQNVTLSCEQNLNHDAMYWYRQDPGQGLRLIYYSQIVNDFQKGDIAEGYSVSREKKESFPLTVTSAQKNPTAFYLCASSMLGQGAKNSPLHFGNGTRLTVT.